This T cell receptor beta chain appears in the sequencing data of a study of long-term antiretroviral therapy in people with HIV. The V gene's germline CDR1 is SEHNR and CDR2 FQNEAQ (reference sequence). This CDR3 has 16 residues. V lost 8 bases, J lost 3 bases, and 22 bases lay in between. Running of the v3.0 immunoSEQ assay took place at survey level. Assay used: immunoSEQ multiplex PCR; TCRdb lists only in-frame clones, some missing. The sample carries 14,000 or so clones, just over 75% recorded once. This clone is judged medium-sized (0.01 to 0.1%). The V call is TRBV7-9, the J call TRBJ2-5; D ambiguous. This TCR was recovered from a man aged 40-49 years with HIV. The sequences come from unsorted PBMCs, collected 1.3 years before starting antiretroviral therapy. CDR3 residues: CASSPPLDLGKETQYF. The DNA of the CDR3 is TGTGCCAGCTCCCCTCCCCTGGATTTGGGGAAAGAGACCCAGTACTTC.